This T cell receptor (beta chain) was found in a study of type 1 regulatory T cells. Overall study context: This in vitro CD4 product, T-allo10, is enriched for Tr1 cells and alloantigen-specific.

The graft donor-derived T-allo10 cells reportedly recognize host alloantigens, are anergic, and suppress alloantigen-specifically. TCRdb reprocessed the reads via MiXCR and lists one record per CDR3 protein. Of 20,000 to 30,000 distinct CDR3 sequences listed, over 60% are singletons. In the case of this clonotype: Its antigen is not known.

The V gene lost 2 bases and the J gene lost 0 bases, with 11 bases spanning the gap. This CDR3 is built from 15 residues. Germline CDR1 and CDR2: SGHTA and FQGNSA. This chain links TRBV7-2 with TRBJ2-7; TRBD1 or TRBD2 may be the D gene (5 bases each). Sequencing used cultured T cells, either the whole culture or a sorted T cell fraction (not recorded which). Subset reported: Tr1-enriched cell product generated in vitro against host alloantigens. The origin of this receptor is a human donor in good health. The CDR3 spells CASSLRAGSSYEQYF. The CDR3 DNA sequence: TGTGCCAGCAGCTTACGGGCAGGGAGCTCCTACGAGCAGTACTTC.